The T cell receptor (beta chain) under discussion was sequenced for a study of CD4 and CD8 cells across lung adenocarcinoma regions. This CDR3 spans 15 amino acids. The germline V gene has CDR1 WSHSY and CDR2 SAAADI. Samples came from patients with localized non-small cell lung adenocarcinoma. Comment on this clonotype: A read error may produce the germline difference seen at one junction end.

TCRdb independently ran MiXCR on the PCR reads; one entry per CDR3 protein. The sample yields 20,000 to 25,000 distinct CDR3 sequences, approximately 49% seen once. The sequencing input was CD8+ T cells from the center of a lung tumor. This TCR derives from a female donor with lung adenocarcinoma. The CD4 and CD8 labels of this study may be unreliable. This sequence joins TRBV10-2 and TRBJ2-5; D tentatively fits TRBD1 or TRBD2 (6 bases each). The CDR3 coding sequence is TGCGCCAGGGGGACCGGGGGACGGGACAAAGAGACGCAGTATTTC. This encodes CARGTGGRDKETQYF.